Listed below are T cell receptor beta chains from one sample, sequenced in a study of glioma-infiltrating T cells after dendritic cell vaccination. Assay: immunoSEQ multiplex PCR; the TCRdb copy retains only in-frame clones and omits some. The data show 90,000 to 95,000 clones, approximately 75% seen once. The specimen comprised blood, sampled after dendritic cell vaccination. Receptors were obtained from a human donor with glioblastoma. Both conserved end residues are part of each CDR3. The order of the fields is V gene, CDR3 length, CDR3 protein.

>TRBV19|13
CASSIAQNYGYTF
>TRBV5-4|15
CASSPGQGTYNEQFF
>TRBV9|18
CASSPRPDSFVNTGELFF
>TRBV6-5|15
CASSYSPDNNNEQFF
>TRBV11-2|13
CASSLGEREKLFF
>TRBV10-3|17
CAISDSGRTAGNEKLFF
>TRBV5-1|16
CASSIRPTSLYNEQFF
>TRBV2|14
CASSVGRADYGYTF
>TRBV5-6|16
CASSSDRGQWGTEAFF
>TRBV7-9|14
CASSLSRANEKLFF
>TRBV6-1|15
CASIRGQTFNEKLFF
>TRBV18|15
CASSPGAISGDGYTF
>TRBV2|14
CASSVTGTHNEQFF
>TRBV5-4|15
CASSSRDRTYNEQFF
>TRBV28|12
CASLESNQPQHF
>TRBV5-1|14
CASRPSSGNNEQFF
>TRBV13|13
CASSGGLQETQYF
>TRBV7-3|15
CASSLLAGFNNEQFF
>TRBV27|13
CASSPTSLQPQHF
>TRBV7-9|15
CASSLTSGSTDTQYF
>TRBV6-1|14
CATSRGSSYNEQFF
>TRBV19|17
CASSRLAGGANTGELFF
>TRBV2|14
CASSKEGEGYGYTF
>TRBV28|17
CASSLYTGTGDTDTQYF
>TRBV12-5|17
CASATPKRLLSTDTQYF
>TRBV30|12
CARDGESGELFF
>TRBV6-1|13
CASSNRDYNEQFF
>TRBV6-5|14
CASSRGVLGNEQFF
>TRBV6-4|14
CASSDNGFNTEAFF
>TRBV11-1|15
CASSSRWTGSYEQYF
>TRBV18|13
CASSPPGAETQYF
>TRBV4-2|13
CASSPAGSQPQHF
>TRBV13|17
CASSLGGGSSGANVLTF
>TRBV10-3|15
CAISDDTLKPGELFF
>TRBV7-2|16
CASSARTILSSYEQYF
>TRBV4-2|18
CASSQGTSGGYTSYEQYF
>TRBV27|15
CASSLQFGLTETQYF
>TRBV7-2|13
CASSSLGDNEQFF
>TRBV11-2|14
CASSTPRDRDGYTF
>TRBV29-1|14
CSPYGTTSNQPQHF
>TRBV27|14
CASRGLAGGIEQFF
>TRBV10-3|15
CAISEEWGRDRVNRF
>TRBV19|15
CASSKPTGGGETQYF
>TRBV12-5|15
CASARTSGGTDTQYF
>TRBV19|16
CASSSRQGAGNTEAFF
>TRBV4-2|14
CASSQGGSTDTQYF
>TRBV25-1|13
CANPGQGGYGYTF
>TRBV7-9|17
CASSPLGTSGMWNEQFF
>TRBV6-5|14
CASREGQGADTQYF
>TRBV5-4|15
CASSLTSFSTDTQYF
>TRBV2|14
CASSVGPSYNEQFF
>TRBV11-1|15
CASSLYGDTTYEQYF
>TRBV2|15
CASSLGTSSGNTIYF
>TRBV2|20
CASSERSGQGTLSSYNEQFF
>TRBV7-5|17
CARSYPTGTLSTDTQYF